These T cell receptor beta chains were read from a single sample in a study of blood T cell repertoires in COVID-19. Profiled with immunoSEQ multiplex PCR; TCRdb holds only in-frame clones, not every one. The sample shows more than 80,000 clones, approximately 82% of them seen only once. The sequencing sample was made of peripheral blood. All receptors come from a man aged 45-60 years with active or convalescent COVID-19. The CDR3 runs from the conserved cysteine through the conserved F or W. D genes are given only for firm matches. Clone size, where shown, is once, few, many, or a class for clones that have expanded.

abundance: .; j_gene: TRBJ2-1; v_gene: TRBV7-2; d_gene: .; CDR3aa: CASSLDRASYNEQFF; CDR3nt: TGTGCCAGCAGCTTAGACAGGGCCTCCTACAATGAGCAGTTCTTC
abundance: many; j_gene: TRBJ2-1; v_gene: TRBV4-2; d_gene: .; CDR3aa: CASSLGGGGLSYNEQFF; CDR3nt: TGTGCCAGCAGCCTTGGGGGCGGGGGACTCTCCTACAATGAGCAGTTCTTC
abundance: .; j_gene: TRBJ2-1; v_gene: TRBV29-1; d_gene: TRBD2; CDR3aa: CSVEEGARGVGHEQFF; CDR3nt: TGCAGCGTTGAAGAGGGAGCGCGGGGGGTCGGCCATGAGCAGTTCTTC
abundance: .; j_gene: TRBJ2-1; v_gene: TRBV6-2/TRBV6-3; d_gene: .; CDR3aa: CASSYSSFAGLGINEQFF; CDR3nt: TGTGCCAGCAGTTACTCGTCATTTGCGGGGCTAGGCATAAATGAGCAGTTCTTC
abundance: .; j_gene: TRBJ2-7; v_gene: TRBV3-1/TRBV3-2; d_gene: TRBD1; CDR3aa: CASSHLRGNEQYF; CDR3nt: TGTGCCAGCAGCCATCTCAGGGGGAACGAGCAGTACTTC
abundance: .; j_gene: TRBJ2-2; v_gene: TRBV7-7; d_gene: .; CDR3aa: CASSLEARGWANTGELFF; CDR3nt: TGTGCCAGCAGCTTAGAGGCCCGGGGGTGGGCTAACACCGGGGAGCTGTTTTTT
abundance: .; j_gene: TRBJ1-3; v_gene: TRBV5-6; d_gene: .; CDR3aa: CASSFGGAGNTIYF; CDR3nt: TGTGCCAGCAGCTTTGGGGGGGCCGGAAACACCATATATTTT
abundance: .; j_gene: TRBJ2-7; v_gene: TRBV5-1; d_gene: TRBD1; CDR3aa: CASSFGQGVTYEQYF; CDR3nt: TGCGCCAGCAGCTTTGGACAGGGGGTTACCTACGAGCAGTACTTC
abundance: .; j_gene: TRBJ2-5; v_gene: TRBV3-1/TRBV3-2; d_gene: .; CDR3aa: CASSQAGQETQYF; CDR3nt: TGTGCCAGCAGCCAGGCAGGACAAGAGACCCAGTACTTC
abundance: once; j_gene: TRBJ1-5; v_gene: TRBV7-9; d_gene: TRBD1; CDR3aa: CASSLGTGNSNQPQHF; CDR3nt: TGTGCCAGCAGCTTAGGGACAGGGAACAGCAATCAGCCCCAGCATTTT
abundance: .; j_gene: TRBJ2-3; v_gene: TRBV7-9; d_gene: .; CDR3aa: CASSLNLISTDTQYF; CDR3nt: TGTGCCAGCAGCTTAAATTTGATTAGTACAGATACGCAGTATTTT
abundance: .; j_gene: TRBJ1-4; v_gene: TRBV28; d_gene: .; CDR3aa: CASSPPGVGNEKLFF; CDR3nt: TGTGCCAGCAGTCCGCCGGGGGTCGGAAATGAAAAACTGTTTTTT
abundance: .; j_gene: TRBJ2-3; v_gene: TRBV4-2; d_gene: .; CDR3aa: CASSQEFWSDTQYF; CDR3nt: TGTGCCAGCAGCCAAGAATTTTGGAGTGATACGCAGTATTTT
abundance: once; j_gene: TRBJ2-1; v_gene: TRBV19; d_gene: TRBD2; CDR3aa: CASSILGRGLVNEQFF; CDR3nt: TGTGCCAGTAGTATTCTGGGTCGGGGACTAGTCAATGAGCAGTTCTTC
abundance: once; j_gene: TRBJ2-5; v_gene: TRBV5-4; d_gene: TRBD2; CDR3aa: CASSPFGLAGPQETQYF; CDR3nt: TGTGCCAGCAGCCCCTTCGGGTTAGCGGGGCCCCAAGAGACCCAGTACTTC
abundance: .; j_gene: TRBJ1-4; v_gene: TRBV4-1; d_gene: .; CDR3aa: CASRPGGATNEKLFF; CDR3nt: TGCGCCAGCAGGCCGGGGGGAGCAACTAATGAAAAACTGTTTTTT
abundance: .; j_gene: TRBJ2-1; v_gene: TRBV28; d_gene: .; CDR3aa: CASTTKTGFDYNEQFF; CDR3nt: TGTGCCAGCACGACAAAAACAGGGTTTGACTACAATGAGCAGTTCTTC
abundance: .; j_gene: TRBJ1-5; v_gene: TRBV19; d_gene: .; CDR3aa: CASSILGGGSQPQHF; CDR3nt: TGTGCCAGTAGTATTTTGGGGGGCGGGAGTCAGCCCCAGCATTTT
abundance: .; j_gene: TRBJ2-1; v_gene: TRBV5-5; d_gene: TRBD2; CDR3aa: CASSLVLAGENEQFF; CDR3nt: TGTGCCAGCAGCTTGGTACTAGCGGGGGAGAATGAGCAGTTCTTC
abundance: once; j_gene: TRBJ1-4; v_gene: TRBV28; d_gene: .; CDR3aa: CASSLMQGTGEKLFF; CDR3nt: TGTGCCAGCAGTTTGATGCAGGGAACTGGGGAAAAACTGTTTTTT
abundance: .; j_gene: TRBJ2-5; v_gene: TRBV5-1; d_gene: TRBD1; CDR3aa: CASSRGTGSQETQYF; CDR3nt: TGCGCCAGCAGCCGGGGGACAGGGTCACAAGAGACCCAGTACTTC
abundance: .; j_gene: TRBJ2-7; v_gene: TRBV28; d_gene: TRBD1; CDR3aa: CASSWDSSYEQYF; CDR3nt: TGTGCCAGCAGCTGGGACAGCTCCTACGAGCAGTACTTC
abundance: .; j_gene: TRBJ1-3; v_gene: TRBV2; d_gene: .; CDR3aa: CASSDGQISGNTIYF; CDR3nt: TGTGCCAGCAGTGATGGACAGATCTCTGGAAACACCATATATTTT
abundance: once; j_gene: TRBJ1-4; v_gene: TRBV7-8; d_gene: .; CDR3aa: CASSLARRTEGLFF; CDR3nt: TGTGCCAGCAGCTTAGCGCGGAGGACTGAAGGCCTGTTTTTT
abundance: few; j_gene: TRBJ1-4; v_gene: TRBV21-1; d_gene: .; CDR3aa: CASSRGAVNEKLFF; CDR3nt: TGTGCCAGCAGCCGTGGGGCAGTTAATGAAAAACTGTTTTTT
abundance: .; j_gene: TRBJ2-2; v_gene: TRBV7-9; d_gene: .; CDR3aa: CASSLGRAGELFF; CDR3nt: TGTGCCAGCAGCTTAGGTCGGGCCGGGGAGCTGTTTTTT
abundance: .; j_gene: TRBJ1-4; v_gene: TRBV6-5; d_gene: TRBD1; CDR3aa: CAGGTWTGGLEKLFF; CDR3nt: TGTGCCGGGGGTACTTGGACAGGGGGCCTTGAAAAACTGTTTTTT
abundance: .; j_gene: TRBJ1-3; v_gene: TRBV25-1; d_gene: .; CDR3aa: CASSEYGAPSTIYF; CDR3nt: TGTGCCAGCAGTGAATATGGGGCTCCTAGCACCATATATTTT
abundance: .; j_gene: TRBJ1-6; v_gene: TRBV19; d_gene: .; CDR3aa: CASSILEGKSPLHF; CDR3nt: TGTGCCAGTAGTATTTTGGAGGGAAAGTCACCCCTCCACTTT
abundance: .; j_gene: TRBJ2-5; v_gene: TRBV10-3; d_gene: TRBD1; CDR3aa: CAISESDGRDRAETQYF; CDR3nt: TGTGCCATCAGTGAGTCAGATGGGAGAGACAGGGCCGAGACCCAGTACTTC
abundance: .; j_gene: TRBJ1-5; v_gene: TRBV12-3/TRBV12-4; d_gene: .; CDR3aa: CASTLPNQPQHF; CDR3nt: TGTGCCAGCACCCTCCCCAATCAGCCCCAGCATTTT
abundance: .; j_gene: TRBJ1-3; v_gene: TRBV9; d_gene: TRBD1; CDR3aa: CASSVATGGGNTIYF; CDR3nt: TGTGCCAGCAGCGTAGCTACAGGGGGCGGAAACACCATATATTTT
abundance: few; j_gene: TRBJ1-3; v_gene: TRBV28; d_gene: .; CDR3aa: CASSFQDSGNTIYF; CDR3nt: TGTGCCAGCAGTTTTCAGGACTCTGGAAACACCATATATTTT
abundance: .; j_gene: TRBJ1-5; v_gene: TRBV12-3/TRBV12-4; d_gene: .; CDR3aa: CASRTDGDQPQHF; CDR3nt: TGTGCCAGCAGAACGGACGGGGATCAGCCCCAGCATTTT
abundance: .; j_gene: TRBJ2-4; v_gene: TRBV18; d_gene: TRBD1; CDR3aa: CASSPTDRGLAKNIQYF; CDR3nt: TGTGCCAGCTCACCAACGGACAGGGGTCTAGCCAAAAACATTCAGTACTTC
abundance: .; j_gene: TRBJ2-7; v_gene: TRBV7-2; d_gene: .; CDR3aa: CASSPDVGAGEQYF; CDR3nt: TGTGCCAGCAGCCCTGACGTGGGGGCTGGAGAGCAGTACTTC
abundance: once; j_gene: TRBJ2-1; v_gene: TRBV14; d_gene: TRBD1; CDR3aa: CASSQARDRVYNEQFF; CDR3nt: TGTGCCAGCAGCCAAGCCCGGGACAGGGTATACAATGAGCAGTTCTTC
abundance: once; j_gene: TRBJ1-2; v_gene: TRBV19; d_gene: .; CDR3aa: CASSISQGFGYTF; CDR3nt: TGTGCCAGTAGTATATCACAGGGCTTTGGCTACACCTTC
abundance: .; j_gene: TRBJ1-6; v_gene: TRBV19; d_gene: TRBD1; CDR3aa: CASSETGGAFNSPLHF; CDR3nt: TGTGCCAGTAGTGAAACAGGGGGCGCGTTTAATTCACCCCTCCACTTT
abundance: .; j_gene: TRBJ1-1; v_gene: TRBV7-9; d_gene: TRBD1; CDR3aa: CASSSTGLAEAFF; CDR3nt: TGTGCCAGCAGCTCGACAGGGTTGGCTGAAGCTTTCTTT
abundance: few; j_gene: TRBJ1-4; v_gene: TRBV11-2; d_gene: .; CDR3aa: CASSLGEREKLFF; CDR3nt: TGTGCCAGCAGCTTAGGAGAGCGTGAAAAACTGTTTTTT
abundance: .; j_gene: TRBJ2-7; v_gene: TRBV10-1; d_gene: .; CDR3aa: CASSGTDWGEQYF; CDR3nt: TGCGCCAGCAGTGGGACGGACTGGGGCGAGCAGTACTTC
abundance: .; j_gene: TRBJ2-3; v_gene: TRBV19; d_gene: .; CDR3aa: CASSMNSPTDTQYF; CDR3nt: TGTGCCAGTAGTATGAACAGTCCCACAGATACGCAGTATTTT
abundance: .; j_gene: TRBJ2-2; v_gene: TRBV5-1; d_gene: .; CDR3aa: CASSLDGGNTGELFF; CDR3nt: TGCGCCAGCAGCTTGGATGGAGGGAACACCGGGGAGCTGTTTTTT
abundance: many; j_gene: TRBJ1-2; v_gene: TRBV7-9; d_gene: .; CDR3aa: CASSPSGGGTWGYTF; CDR3nt: TGTGCCAGCAGCCCGTCGGGGGGTGGGACTTGGGGCTACACCTTC
abundance: .; j_gene: TRBJ1-1; v_gene: TRBV5-3; d_gene: .; CDR3aa: CARSKDSNTEAFF; CDR3nt: TGTGCCAGAAGCAAGGACAGTAACACTGAAGCTTTCTTT
abundance: .; j_gene: TRBJ2-1; v_gene: TRBV5-1; d_gene: TRBD2; CDR3aa: CASSLGLAGSSSYNEQFF; CDR3nt: TGCGCCAGCAGCTTGGGGCTAGCGGGGTCGAGCTCCTACAATGAGCAGTTCTTC
abundance: .; j_gene: TRBJ1-3; v_gene: TRBV6-1; d_gene: TRBD1; CDR3aa: CASSEAGQTRNTIYF; CDR3nt: TGTGCCAGCAGTGAAGCGGGACAGACTCGAAACACCATATATTTT
abundance: .; j_gene: TRBJ2-7; v_gene: TRBV30; d_gene: .; CDR3aa: CAWSATGSSYEQYF; CDR3nt: TGTGCCTGGAGTGCCACTGGGAGCTCCTACGAGCAGTACTTC
abundance: .; j_gene: TRBJ1-3; v_gene: TRBV4-1; d_gene: .; CDR3aa: CASSQERGLSGNTIYF; CDR3nt: TGCGCCAGCAGCCAAGAAAGGGGCCTCTCGGGAAACACCATATATTTT
abundance: .; j_gene: TRBJ2-5; v_gene: TRBV11-2; d_gene: TRBD1; CDR3aa: CASSRGQEGETQYF; CDR3nt: TGTGCCAGCAGCCGGGGACAGGAGGGAGAGACCCAGTACTTC
abundance: .; j_gene: TRBJ2-5; v_gene: TRBV25-1; d_gene: .; CDR3aa: CASSEYEETQYF; CDR3nt: TGTGCCAGCAGTGAATATGAGGAGACCCAGTACTTC
abundance: .; j_gene: TRBJ1-4; v_gene: TRBV6-5; d_gene: .; CDR3aa: CASSLTQGPNEKLFF; CDR3nt: TGTGCCAGCAGTTTAACACAGGGTCCTAATGAAAAACTGTTTTTT
abundance: .; j_gene: TRBJ1-2; v_gene: TRBV10-2; d_gene: TRBD1; CDR3aa: CASSGTGGGGYTF; CDR3nt: TGCGCCAGCAGTGGAACAGGGGGCGGTGGCTACACCTTC
abundance: .; j_gene: TRBJ1-2; v_gene: TRBV30; d_gene: .; CDR3aa: CAWSARTRYGYTF; CDR3nt: TGTGCCTGGAGTGCCAGGACAAGATATGGCTACACCTTC
abundance: .; j_gene: TRBJ1-6; v_gene: TRBV9; d_gene: .; CDR3aa: CASSVDSKDPSSYNSPLHF; CDR3nt: TGTGCCAGCAGCGTAGATAGTAAGGATCCTAGCTCCTATAATTCACCCCTCCACTTT
abundance: .; j_gene: TRBJ1-2; v_gene: TRBV5-1; d_gene: .; CDR3aa: CASSWGQGTYGYTF; CDR3nt: TGCGCCAGCAGCTGGGGTCAGGGGACCTATGGCTACACCTTC
abundance: .; j_gene: TRBJ1-4; v_gene: TRBV25-1; d_gene: .; CDR3aa: CASSATHDRNTNEKLFF; CDR3nt: TGTGCCAGCAGTGCCACCCACGACAGAAATACTAATGAAAAACTGTTTTTT
abundance: .; j_gene: TRBJ2-5; v_gene: TRBV6-5; d_gene: .; CDR3aa: CASTKQGQETQYF; CDR3nt: TGTGCCAGCACCAAGCAGGGCCAAGAGACCCAGTACTTC
abundance: .; j_gene: TRBJ1-5; v_gene: TRBV30; d_gene: .; CDR3aa: CAWEQGNQPQHF; CDR3nt: TGTGCCTGGGAGCAGGGGAATCAGCCCCAGCATTTT